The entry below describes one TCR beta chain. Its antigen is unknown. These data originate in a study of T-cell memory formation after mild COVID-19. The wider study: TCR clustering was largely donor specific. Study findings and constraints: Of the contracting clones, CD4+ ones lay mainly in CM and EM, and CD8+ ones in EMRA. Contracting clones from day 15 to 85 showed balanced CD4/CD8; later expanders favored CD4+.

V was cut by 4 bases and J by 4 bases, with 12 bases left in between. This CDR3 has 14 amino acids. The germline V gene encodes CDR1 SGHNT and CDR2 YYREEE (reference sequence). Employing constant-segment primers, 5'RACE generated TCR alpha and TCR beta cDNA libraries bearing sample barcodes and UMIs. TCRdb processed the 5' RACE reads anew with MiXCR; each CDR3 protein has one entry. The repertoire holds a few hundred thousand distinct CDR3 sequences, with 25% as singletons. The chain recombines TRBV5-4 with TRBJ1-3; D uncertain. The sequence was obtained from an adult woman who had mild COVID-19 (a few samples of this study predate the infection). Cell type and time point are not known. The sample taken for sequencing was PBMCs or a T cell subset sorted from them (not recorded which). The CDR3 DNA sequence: TGTGCCAGCAGCCCCTGGGAGGCCGGAAACACCATATATTTT. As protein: CASSPWEAGNTIYF.